This T cell receptor beta chain was observed in a study of blood T cell repertoires in COVID-19. In the study overall: Researchers got acute and convalescent COVID-19 samples from the United States, Italy and Spain.

The method was immunoSEQ multiplex PCR; TCRdb's version includes in-frame clones alone and lacks a portion of them. The table includes 100,000 or so clones, roughly 85% detected once. The CDR3 loop spans 16 amino acids. Germline CDR1 reads SGHRS; CDR2 reads YFSETQ. With V trimmed by 2 bases and J by 0 bases, 6 bases remained unmatched. Material: peripheral blood. The V gene is TRBV5-1, the J gene TRBJ2-7, with 9 bases identical to TRBD2. This TCR was recovered from a woman in her seventies with acute or convalescent COVID-19. CDR3 loop: CASSFGLAGSSYEQYF. CDR3 DNA sequence: TGCGCCAGCAGCTTTGGCCTAGCGGGGAGCTCCTACGAGCAGTACTTC.